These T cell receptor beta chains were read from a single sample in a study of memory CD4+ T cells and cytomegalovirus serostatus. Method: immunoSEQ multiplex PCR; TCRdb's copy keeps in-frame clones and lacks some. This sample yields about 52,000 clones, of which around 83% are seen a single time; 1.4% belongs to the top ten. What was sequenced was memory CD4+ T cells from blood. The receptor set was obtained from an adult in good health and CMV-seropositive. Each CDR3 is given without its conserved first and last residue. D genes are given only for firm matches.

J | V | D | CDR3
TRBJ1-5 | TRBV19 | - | ASSVFGNQPQH
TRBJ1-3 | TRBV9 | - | ASSPREGLPGNTIY
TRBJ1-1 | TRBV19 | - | ASGPDNRNTEAF
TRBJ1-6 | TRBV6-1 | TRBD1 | ASSRQGRNSPLH
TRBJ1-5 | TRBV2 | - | ASSERRDQPQH
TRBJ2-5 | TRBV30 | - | AWSGGPGAETQY
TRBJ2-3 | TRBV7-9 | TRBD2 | ASSIPGTTRSTDTQY
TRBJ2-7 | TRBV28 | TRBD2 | ASSLPGTSGANEQY
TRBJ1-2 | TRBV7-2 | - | ASSLEGAGAGYT
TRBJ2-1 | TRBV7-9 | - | ASSLNQGFKDEQF
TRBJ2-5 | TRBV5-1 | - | ASSLGLGAQETQY
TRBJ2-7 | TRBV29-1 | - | SVAENRQY
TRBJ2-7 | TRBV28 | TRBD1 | ASSRTGGYEQY
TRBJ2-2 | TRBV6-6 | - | ASCLYGGPNTGELF
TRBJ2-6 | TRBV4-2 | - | ASSQAGGGANVLT
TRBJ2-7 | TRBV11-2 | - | ASSLEPTYEQY
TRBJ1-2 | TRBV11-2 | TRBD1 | ASSSKPGTGGGYT
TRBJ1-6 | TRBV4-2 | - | ASSQEVGTTNSPLH